This T cell receptor (beta chain) was recorded in a study of shared clonotypes between healthy human individuals. The V gene end was trimmed by 2 bases and the J gene end by 4 bases; junction bases not matched to a gene: 7. This CDR3 is built from 17 residues. Germline V gives CDR1 SNHLY, CDR2 FYNNEI. TCRdb's copy holds only in-frame clones and misses some; the assay was immunoSEQ multiplex PCR. The sample consists of about 600,000 clones, roughly 97% of them appearing once. Sequences were obtained from naive CD4+ T cells sorted from blood. The subset here: CD45RA+ positively selected. The source of this sequence is a woman under 40 in good health. The V and J genes are TRBV2 and TRBJ2-2; 10 nucleotides line up with TRBD2. CDR3 sequence reads: CASSETPSGRGTGELFF. The CDR3 DNA is TGTGCCAGCAGTGAAACCCCCAGCGGGAGGGGCACCGGGGAGCTGTTTTTT.